The clone carrying this TCR beta chain has at least ten counts. The data are from a study of T cells after yellow fever vaccination. MiXCR was run by TCRdb on the 5' RACE reads, yielding one entry per CDR3 protein. In the table there are a few hundred thousand distinct CDR3 sequences, roughly 3.7% of which are singletons. The sample consisted of PBMCs, taken 15 days after the yellow fever booster vaccination. The TCR sequence derives from a man aged 18 to 29 who received the YFV17D yellow fever vaccine.

The CDR3 protein is CASSLYSGGKYEQYF. As DNA, the CDR3 is TGTGCCAGCAGCCTCTACTCAGGGGGGAAGTACGAGCAGTACTTC. The gene calls are TRBV11-1 and TRBJ2-7; tentatively, D is TRBD1 (7 bases). Germline CDR1 reads SGHAT; CDR2 reads FQDESV (reference sequence). The CDR3 is made up of 15 amino acids. The V gene lost 5 bases and the J gene lost 4 bases, with 18 bases spanning the gap. Combining the CDR3 with reference TRBV11-1 and TRBJ2-7 gives the whole variable domain EAEVAQSPRYKITEKSQAVAFWCDPISGHATLYWYRQILGQGPELLVQFQDESVVDDSQLPKDRFSAERLKGVDSTLKIQPAELGDSAMYLCASSLYSGGKYEQYFGPGTRLTVT.